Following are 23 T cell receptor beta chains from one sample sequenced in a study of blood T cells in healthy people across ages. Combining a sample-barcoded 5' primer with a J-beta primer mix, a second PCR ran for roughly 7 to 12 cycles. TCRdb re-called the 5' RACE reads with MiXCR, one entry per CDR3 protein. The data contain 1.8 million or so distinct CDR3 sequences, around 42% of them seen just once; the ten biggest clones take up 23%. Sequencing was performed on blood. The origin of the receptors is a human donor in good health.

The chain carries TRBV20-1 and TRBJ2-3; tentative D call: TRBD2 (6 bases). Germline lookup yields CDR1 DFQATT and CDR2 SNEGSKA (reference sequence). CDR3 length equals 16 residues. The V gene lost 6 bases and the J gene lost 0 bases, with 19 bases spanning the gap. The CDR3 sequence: CSAPSIWGGSTDTQYF. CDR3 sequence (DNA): TGCAGTGCCCCGTCTATTTGGGGAGGAAGCACAGATACGCAGTATTTT.

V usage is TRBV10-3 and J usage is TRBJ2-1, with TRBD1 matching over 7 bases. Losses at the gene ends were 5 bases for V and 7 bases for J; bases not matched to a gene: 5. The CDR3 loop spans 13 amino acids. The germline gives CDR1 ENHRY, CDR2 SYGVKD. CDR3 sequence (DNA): TGTGCCATCAGTTACGACAGGGTGAATGAGCAGTTCTTC. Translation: CAISYDRVNEQFF.

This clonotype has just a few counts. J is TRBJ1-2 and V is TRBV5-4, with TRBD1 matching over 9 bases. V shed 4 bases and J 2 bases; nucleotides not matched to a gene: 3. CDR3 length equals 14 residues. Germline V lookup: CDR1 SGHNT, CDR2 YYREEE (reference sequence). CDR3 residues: CASSVDRGNYGYTF. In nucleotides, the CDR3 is TGTGCCAGCAGCGTGGACAGGGGAAACTATGGCTACACCTTC.

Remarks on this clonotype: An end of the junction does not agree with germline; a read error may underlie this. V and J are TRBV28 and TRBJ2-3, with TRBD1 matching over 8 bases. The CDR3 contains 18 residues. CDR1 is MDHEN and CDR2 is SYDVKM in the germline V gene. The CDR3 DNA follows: TGTACCAGCAGTTCCCACAGGGGGGCGAGATCCAGGCCGGGTACGCAGTATTTT. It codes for CTSSSHRGARSRPGTQYF. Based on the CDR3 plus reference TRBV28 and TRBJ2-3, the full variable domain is DVKVTQSSRYLVKRTGEKVFLECVQDMDHENMFWYRQDPGLGLRLIYFSYDVKMKEKGDIPEGYSVSREKKERFSLILESASTNQTSMYLCTSSSHRGARSRPGTQYFGPGTRLTVL.

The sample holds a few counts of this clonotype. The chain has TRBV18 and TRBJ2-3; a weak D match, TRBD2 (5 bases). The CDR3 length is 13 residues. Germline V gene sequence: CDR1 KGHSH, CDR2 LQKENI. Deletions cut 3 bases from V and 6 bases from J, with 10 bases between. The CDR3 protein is CASSPEVSDTQYF. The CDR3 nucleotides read TGTGCCAGCTCACCGGAGGTCTCGGATACGCAGTATTTT.

The CDR3 bases are TGTGCCAGCAGCTCGGGTCAGGGGCAAGAGACCCAGTTCTTC. It codes for CASSSGQGQETQFF. The V and J genes are TRBV7-2 and TRBJ2-1, with D maybe TRBD1 (6 bases). The CDR3 spans 14 residues. Germline values: CDR1 SGHTA, CDR2 FQGNSA. Trimming pared 4 bases from V and 13 bases from J, leaving 20 bases between.

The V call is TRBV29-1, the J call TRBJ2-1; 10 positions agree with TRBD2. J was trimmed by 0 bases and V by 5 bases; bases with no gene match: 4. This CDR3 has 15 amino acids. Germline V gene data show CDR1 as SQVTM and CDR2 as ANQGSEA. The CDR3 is CSVFGLAVSYNEQFF. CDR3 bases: TGCAGCGTTTTCGGACTAGCGGTCTCCTACAATGAGCAGTTCTTC.

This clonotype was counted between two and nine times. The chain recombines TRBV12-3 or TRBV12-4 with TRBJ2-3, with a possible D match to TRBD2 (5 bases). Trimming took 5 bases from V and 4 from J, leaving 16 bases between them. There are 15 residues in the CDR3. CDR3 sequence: CASSRRGRNADTQYF. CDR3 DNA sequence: TGTGCCAGCAGTCGGAGAGGGAGAAACGCAGATACGCAGTATTTT.

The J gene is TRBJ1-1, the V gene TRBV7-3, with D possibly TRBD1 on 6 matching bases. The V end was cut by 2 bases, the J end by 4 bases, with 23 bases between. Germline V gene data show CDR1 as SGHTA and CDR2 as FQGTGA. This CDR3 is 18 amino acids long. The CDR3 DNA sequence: TGTGCCAGCAGCTTATTGGGGAGGTTGGGGGGGCGCGCCACTGAAGCTTTCTTT. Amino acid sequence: CASSLLGRLGGRATEAFF.

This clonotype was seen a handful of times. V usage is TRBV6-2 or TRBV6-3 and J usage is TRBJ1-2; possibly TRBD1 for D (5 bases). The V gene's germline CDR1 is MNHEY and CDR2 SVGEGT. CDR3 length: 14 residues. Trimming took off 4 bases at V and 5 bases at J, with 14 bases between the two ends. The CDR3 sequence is CASSFVSGQYGYTF. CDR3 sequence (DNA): TGTGCCAGCAGTTTCGTATCGGGGCAGTATGGCTACACCTTC.

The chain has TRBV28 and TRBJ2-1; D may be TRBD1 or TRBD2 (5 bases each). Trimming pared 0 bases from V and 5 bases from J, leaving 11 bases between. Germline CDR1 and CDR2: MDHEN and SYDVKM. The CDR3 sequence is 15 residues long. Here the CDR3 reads CASSLWRGNHNEQFF. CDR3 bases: TGTGCCAGCAGTTTATGGAGGGGCAATCACAATGAGCAGTTCTTC.

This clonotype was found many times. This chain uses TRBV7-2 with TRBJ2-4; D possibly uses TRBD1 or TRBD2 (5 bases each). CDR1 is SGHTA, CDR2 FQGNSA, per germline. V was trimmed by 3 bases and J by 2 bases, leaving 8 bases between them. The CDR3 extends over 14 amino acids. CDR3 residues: CASSFGGSKNIQYF. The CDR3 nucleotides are TGTGCCAGCAGCTTTGGGGGATCCAAAAACATTCAGTACTTC.

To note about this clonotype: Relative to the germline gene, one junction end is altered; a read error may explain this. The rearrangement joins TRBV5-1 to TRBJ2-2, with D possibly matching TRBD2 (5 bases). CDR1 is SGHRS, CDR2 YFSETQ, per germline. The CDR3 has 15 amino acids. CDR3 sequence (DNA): TGCGCCAGCGGCCCCTGGCGACTGGAGAACGGGGATCTGTTTTTT. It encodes CASGPWRLENGDLFF.

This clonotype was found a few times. In DNA, the CDR3 is TGCGCCAGCAGCCTTCAAACTAGCGGGGGACTCACAGATACGCAGTATTTT. Its translation is CASSLQTSGGLTDTQYF. The chain uses TRBV4-3 and TRBJ2-3, with TRBD2 identical over 11 bases. Germline CDR1 is LGHNA and CDR2 is YSLEER. The ends lost 4 bases at V and 2 bases at J; junction bases unmatched: 8. The CDR3 has 17 amino acids.

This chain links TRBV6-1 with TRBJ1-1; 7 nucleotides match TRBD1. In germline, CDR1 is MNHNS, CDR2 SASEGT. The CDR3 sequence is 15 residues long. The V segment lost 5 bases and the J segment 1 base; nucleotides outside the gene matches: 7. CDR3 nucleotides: TGTGCCAGCAGTCGCTCCGGGACAGAGAACACTGAAGCTTTCTTT. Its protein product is CASSRSGTENTEAFF.

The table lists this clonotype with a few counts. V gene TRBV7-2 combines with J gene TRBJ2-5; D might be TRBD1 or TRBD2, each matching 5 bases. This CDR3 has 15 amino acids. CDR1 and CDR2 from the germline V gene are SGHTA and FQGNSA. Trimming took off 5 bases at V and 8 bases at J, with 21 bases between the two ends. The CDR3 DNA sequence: TGTGCCAGCAGCCTAGGGCCCGGGACGGTAGTCACCCAGTACTTC. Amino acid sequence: CASSLGPGTVVTQYF.

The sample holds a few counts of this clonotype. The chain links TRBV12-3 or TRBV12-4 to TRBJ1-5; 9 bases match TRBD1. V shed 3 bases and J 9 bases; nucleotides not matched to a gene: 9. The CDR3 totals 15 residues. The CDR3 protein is CASSFSLQGARPQHF. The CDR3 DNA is TGTGCCAGCAGTTTCTCTCTACAGGGGGCAAGGCCCCAGCATTTT.

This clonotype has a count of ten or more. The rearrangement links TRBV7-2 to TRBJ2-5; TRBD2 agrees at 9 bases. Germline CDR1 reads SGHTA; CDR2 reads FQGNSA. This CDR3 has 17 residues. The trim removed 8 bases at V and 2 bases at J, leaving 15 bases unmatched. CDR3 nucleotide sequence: TGTGCCAGCTTGTTACTCGGAGCGGGGGGACAACAAGAGACCCAGTACTTC. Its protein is CASLLLGAGGQQETQYF. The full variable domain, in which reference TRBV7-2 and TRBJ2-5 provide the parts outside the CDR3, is GAGVSQSPSNKVTEKGKDVELRCDPISGHTALYWYRQSLGQGLEFLIYFQGNSAPDKSGLPSDRFSAERTGGSVSTLTIQRTQQEDSAVYLCASLLLGAGGQQETQYFGPGTRLLVL.

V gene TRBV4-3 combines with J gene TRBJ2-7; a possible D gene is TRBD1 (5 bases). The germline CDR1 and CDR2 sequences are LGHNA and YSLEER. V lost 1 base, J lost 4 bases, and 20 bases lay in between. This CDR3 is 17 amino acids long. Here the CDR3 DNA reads TGCGCCAGCAGCCAAGGAACAGGACATAGCCTTTCTTACGAGCAGTACTTC. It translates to CASSQGTGHSLSYEQYF.

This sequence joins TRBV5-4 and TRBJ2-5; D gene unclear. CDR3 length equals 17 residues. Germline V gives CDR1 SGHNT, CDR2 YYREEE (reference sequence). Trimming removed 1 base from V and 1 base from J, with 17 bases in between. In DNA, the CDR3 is TGTGCCAGCAGCTTGAGCCCGAGCGAGAGTCCCCAAGAGACCCAGTACTTC. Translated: CASSLSPSESPQETQYF.

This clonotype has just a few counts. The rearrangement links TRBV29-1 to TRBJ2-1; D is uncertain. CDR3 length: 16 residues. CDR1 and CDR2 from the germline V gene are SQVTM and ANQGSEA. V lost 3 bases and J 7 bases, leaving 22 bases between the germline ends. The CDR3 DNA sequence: TGCAGCGTTGAGGACCCCGGGTCCCCCAATAGGAATGAGCAGTTCTTC. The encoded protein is CSVEDPGSPNRNEQFF.

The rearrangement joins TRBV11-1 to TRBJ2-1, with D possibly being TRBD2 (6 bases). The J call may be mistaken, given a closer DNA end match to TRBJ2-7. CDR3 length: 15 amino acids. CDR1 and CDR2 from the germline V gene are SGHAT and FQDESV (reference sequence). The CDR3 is CASSFGGNSYNEQYF. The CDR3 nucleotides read TGTGCCAGCAGCTTCGGCGGGAACTCCTACAATGAGCAGTACTTC.

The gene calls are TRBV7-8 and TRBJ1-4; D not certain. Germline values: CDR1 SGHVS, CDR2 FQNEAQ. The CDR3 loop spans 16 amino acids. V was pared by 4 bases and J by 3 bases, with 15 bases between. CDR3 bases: TGTGCCAGCAGCTATCTAAGGAACATCCCTAATGAAAAACTGTTTTTT. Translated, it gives CASSYLRNIPNEKLFF.